Listed here is a single TCR beta chain. Its antigen is as yet unknown. V lost 5 bases and J 3 bases, leaving 14 bases between the germline ends. This CDR3 spans 14 amino acids. Germline CDR1 reads SGHTA; CDR2 reads FQGTGA. The data belong to a study of T cells in localized non-small cell lung cancer. Assay used: immunoSEQ multiplex PCR; TCRdb lists only in-frame clones, some missing. The table shows tens of thousands of clones, with 70% to 90% occurring only once. Study findings and constraints: Sequencing was restricted to one tumor region; therefore, heterogeneity remains possible.

The sequence was collected from a man aged 35 to 70 with stage II lung adenocarcinoma. The rearrangement joins TRBV7-3 to TRBJ2-7; tentatively, D is TRBD2 (5 bases). Sequenced here: PBMCs, sampled before any cancer treatment. Here the CDR3 DNA reads TGTGCCAGCAGCCCCGACGCACTAGGCTACGAGCAGTACTTC. This gives the protein CASSPDALGYEQYF.